Presented here are 3 T cell receptor beta chains from one specimen sequenced in a study of shared clonotypes between healthy human individuals. The protocol was immunoSEQ multiplex PCR, while the TCRdb copy is restricted to in-frame clones and leaves out a portion. Found here are roughly 510,000 clones, about 80% of them singletons; the top ten hold around 13%. The sequenced sample was PBMCs. The receptors here all came from a middle-aged woman in good health. Some clones in this sample may be carry-over from other donors' samples.

The chain has TRBV7-8 and TRBJ2-5; perhaps TRBD2 as D (5 bases). CDR3 length: 17 amino acids. The V end lost 5 bases, the J end lost 0 bases, and 19 bases lay between the germline ends. The V gene's germline CDR1 is SGHVS and CDR2 FQNEAQ. CDR3 sequence: CASSPRRASLYQETQYF. CDR3 DNA sequence: TGTGCCAGCAGCCCACGGCGGGCTAGCTTGTACCAAGAGACCCAGTACTTC.

The chain joins TRBV25-1 to TRBJ1-6; TRBD1 aligns across 8 bases. This CDR3 spans 14 amino acids. The J segment lost 10 bases and the V segment lost 5 bases, leaving 7 bases of the junction unmatched. Germline V gene data show CDR1 as MGHDK and CDR2 as SYGVNS. The DNA for the CDR3 is TGTGCCAGCAGTCGGGACAGGCCACCGTCACCCCTCCACTTT. Protein product: CASSRDRPPSPLHF.

The chain joins TRBV7-2 to TRBJ2-1, with D unresolved. CDR1 is SGHTA and CDR2 is FQGNSA in the germline V gene. The V end was cut by 3 bases, the J end by 4 bases, with 4 bases between. This CDR3 spans 12 amino acids. As DNA, the CDR3 is TGTGCCAGCAGCTTTCAGTACAATGAGCAGTTCTTC. Amino acid sequence: CASSFQYNEQFF.